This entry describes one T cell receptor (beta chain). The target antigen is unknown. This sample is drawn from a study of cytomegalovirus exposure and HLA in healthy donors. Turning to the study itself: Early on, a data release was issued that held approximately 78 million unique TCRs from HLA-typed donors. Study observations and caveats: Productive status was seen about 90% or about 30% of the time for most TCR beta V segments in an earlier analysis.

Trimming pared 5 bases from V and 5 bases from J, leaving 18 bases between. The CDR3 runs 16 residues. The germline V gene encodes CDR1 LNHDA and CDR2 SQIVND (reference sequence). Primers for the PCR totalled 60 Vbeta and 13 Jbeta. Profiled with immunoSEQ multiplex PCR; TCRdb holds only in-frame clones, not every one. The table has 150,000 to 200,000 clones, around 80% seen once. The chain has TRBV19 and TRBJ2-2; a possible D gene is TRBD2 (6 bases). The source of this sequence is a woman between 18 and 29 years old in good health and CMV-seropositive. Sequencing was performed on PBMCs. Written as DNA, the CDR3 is TGTGCCAGTAGTCCCCTGGCGGGGCTGGGGACCGGGGAGCTGTTTTTT. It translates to CASSPLAGLGTGELFF.